Detailed here is one T cell receptor beta chain. Its antigen is not known. These data originate in a study of cytomegalovirus exposure and HLA in healthy donors. Study-level findings and limits: While the bulk of TCR sequences proved rare, some public TCRs turned up in many donors.

Clones were read by immunoSEQ multiplex PCR, and TCRdb kept only the in-frame ones, dropping some. The sample records about 220,000 clones, just over 90% being singletons. Germline V gene data show CDR1 as LNHDA and CDR2 as SQIVND (reference sequence). The CDR3 covers 15 residues. V dropped 5 bases and J dropped 2 bases, with 13 bases sitting between them. The clonotype originates from a woman aged 18-29 years in good health and CMV-seronegative. The J gene is TRBJ1-5, the V gene TRBV19, with D maybe TRBD1 (5 bases). The sequencing sample was made of PBMCs. The CDR3 DNA sequence: TGTGCCAGTAGTCTCAGGGAATGGCGCAATCAGCCCCAGCATTTT. Residues: CASSLREWRNQPQHF. The whole variable domain, filled in from reference TRBV19 and TRBJ1-5, reads DGGITQSPKYLFRKEGQNVTLSCEQNLNHDAMYWYRQDPGQGLRLIYYSQIVNDFQKGDIAEGYSVSREKKESFPLTVTSAQKNPTAFYLCASSLREWRNQPQHFGDGTRLSIL.